Each of the 21 T cell receptor beta chains below was sequenced from the same sample in a study of blood T cell repertoires in COVID-19. Profiling relied on immunoSEQ multiplex PCR, and the TCRdb table lists in-frame clones only, not all of them. The sample consists of 50,000 to 85,000 clones, approximately 90% of them appearing once. Sequencing used peripheral blood. These receptors all come from a human donor in a cohort sampled during active COVID-19.

The V and J genes are TRBV4-3 and TRBJ1-2; D might be TRBD1 (5 bases). Germline CDR1 LGHNA, CDR2 YSLEER. The length of the CDR3 is 13 residues. The V end lost 2 bases, the J end lost 4 bases, and 8 bases lay between the germline ends. The CDR3 DNA is TGCGCCAGCAGCCAACAGGGAGGCTATGGCTACACCTTC. This sequence encodes CASSQQGGYGYTF.

J is TRBJ2-1 and V is TRBV4-3, with 9 positions matching TRBD2. This CDR3 region has 18 residues. Trimming at V came to 0 bases and at J to 8 bases, leaving 14 bases not matched to a gene. Per the germline V gene, CDR1 is LGHNA and CDR2 is YSLEER. The CDR3 sequence is CASSQDAGVAGVRDEQFF. In nucleotides, the CDR3 is TGCGCCAGCAGCCAAGACGCGGGGGTAGCGGGAGTCAGGGATGAGCAGTTCTTC.

This clone was counted a few times. J is TRBJ1-1 and V is TRBV28; D gene uncertain. Trimming cost V 6 bases and J 10 bases, with 15 bases left between them. Germline CDR1 MDHEN, CDR2 SYDVKM. The CDR3 is made up of 12 amino acids. The CDR3 DNA follows: TGTGCCAGCAGCTTACTTGGCAGATCAGCTTTCTTT. This gives the protein CASSLLGRSAFF.

V is TRBV9 and J is TRBJ1-2, with TRBD1 identical over 9 bases. Trimming took 4 bases from V and 3 from J; bases not matched to a gene: 7. The CDR3 is made up of 15 amino acids. Germline V gene sequence: CDR1 SGDLS, CDR2 YYNGEE. The CDR3 coding sequence is TGTGCCAGCAGCTCCGACAGGGGGACCTACTATGGCTACACCTTC. Protein product: CASSSDRGTYYGYTF.

V is TRBV7-2 and J is TRBJ1-5; 7 bases match TRBD1. This CDR3 has 15 amino acids. CDR1 is SGHTA, CDR2 FQGNSA, per germline. J was trimmed by 5 bases and V by 5 bases; bases with no gene match: 9. CDR3 protein: CASSPTGLVDQPQHF. The CDR3 DNA sequence: TGTGCCAGCAGCCCGACAGGGTTGGTCGATCAGCCCCAGCATTTT.

On this clone: Other DNA sequences of this sample code for an identical CDR3. J is TRBJ2-7 and V is TRBV30; possibly TRBD2 for D (6 bases). The CDR3 is 12 amino acids. Trimming pared 0 bases from V and 4 bases from J, leaving 7 bases between. Looked up from germline, CDR1 is GTSNPN and CDR2 is SVGIG (reference sequence). CDR3 protein: CAWSVGGYEQYF. CDR3 nucleotide sequence: TGTGCCTGGAGTGTCGGAGGGTACGAGCAGTACTTC.

This clone was observed once. The CDR3 DNA reads as TGTGCCAGCAGCGAGGTGGGCGGGAGGGCCTTCGAGACCCAGTACTTC. Its protein product is CASSEVGGRAFETQYF. V gene TRBV9 combines with J gene TRBJ2-5; 9 nucleotides agree with TRBD2. The CDR3 sequence is 16 residues long. CDR1 SGDLS and CDR2 YYNGEE come from the germline V gene. V was clipped by 3 bases and J by 5 bases; unmatched bases: 11.

The gene calls are TRBV7-9 and TRBJ2-1, with 8 bases aligning to TRBD1. V was clipped by 5 bases and J by 1 base; unmatched bases: 10. The CDR3 has 17 residues. Germline lookup yields CDR1 SEHNR and CDR2 FQNEAQ (reference sequence). The CDR3 nucleotides read TGTGCCAGCAGCCCCGGGACAGGAGTACCTTCCTACAATGAGCAGTTCTTC. Translating gives CASSPGTGVPSYNEQFF.

V and J are TRBV7-2 and TRBJ1-1; no clear D gene. The CDR3 length is 16 residues. V was clipped by 1 base and J by 3 bases, with 15 bases between them. Looked up from germline, CDR1 is SGHTA and CDR2 is FQGNSA. As DNA, the CDR3 is TGTGCCAGCAGCTTAGAGTGGCACCAAGGAGACACTGAAGCTTTCTTT. Protein: CASSLEWHQGDTEAFF.

This chain uses TRBV2 with TRBJ1-1; D is undetermined. This CDR3 contains 14 residues. V lost 3 bases and J lost 1, with 9 bases in between. In germline, CDR1 is SNHLY, CDR2 FYNNEI. DNA for the CDR3: TGTGCCAGCAGTGACAACCCAGGGAACACTGAAGCTTTCTTT. Its protein is CASSDNPGNTEAFF.

Concerning this clone itself: Sequence at one end of the junction differs from germline and may be a read error. The chain carries TRBV6-5 and TRBJ1-1; 8 bases agree with TRBD1. The CDR3 is 15 residues long. Germline CDR1 reads MNHEY; CDR2 reads SVGAGI. CDR3 bases: TGTGCCAGCAGCTACTCCGGGACAGGGAACACTGAAGCTTTCTTT. Its protein is CASSYSGTGNTEAFF.

This clone was counted a few times. J is TRBJ1-6 and V is TRBV19; TRBD1 agrees at 9 bases. The CDR3 has 17 residues. Trimming took 4 bases from V and 4 from J; bases not matched to a gene: 8. CDR1 and CDR2 (germline): LNHDA, SQIVND (reference sequence). DNA of the CDR3: TGTGCCAGTAGTACGATCCGGGACAGGGATTATAATTCACCCCTCCACTTT. Translating gives CASSTIRDRDYNSPLHF.

The V call is TRBV5-1, the J call TRBJ1-4, with D unresolved. The CDR3 sequence is 15 residues long. V was trimmed by 0 bases and J by 5 bases, leaving 11 bases between them. Germline V CDR1 and CDR2: SGHRS, YFSETQ. The chain's CDR3 is CASSLGWGENEKLFF. CDR3 DNA sequence: TGCGCCAGCAGCTTGGGATGGGGAGAAAATGAAAAACTGTTTTTT. The complete variable domain, with remaining parts taken from reference TRBV5-1 and TRBJ1-4, reads KAGVTQTPRYLIKTRGQQVTLSCSPISGHRSVSWYQQTPGQGLQFLFEYFSETQRNKGNFPGRFSGRQFSNSRSEMNVSTLELGDSALYLCASSLGWGENEKLFFGSGTQLSVL.

V and J are TRBV11-3 and TRBJ2-1; D is unresolved. The ends were cut back, 0 bases at V and 5 bases at J, with 8 bases in the middle. The CDR3 loop spans 14 amino acids. Germline V gene lookup returns CDR1 SGHNT and CDR2 YENEEA. The CDR3 here is CASSLDWPNNEQFF. The CDR3 bases are TGTGCCAGCAGCTTAGATTGGCCAAACAATGAGCAGTTCTTC.

In this sample, this clone turned up a few times. The V and J genes are TRBV25-1 and TRBJ1-6; tentatively, D is TRBD1 (5 bases). The CDR3 totals 16 residues. Trimming left V 1 base short and J 9 bases short, with 16 bases between. CDR1 and CDR2 from the germline V gene are MGHDK and SYGVNS. CDR3 loop: CASSEWTGGGGSPLHF. The CDR3 coding sequence is TGTGCCAGCAGTGAATGGACCGGGGGTGGTGGTTCACCCCTCCACTTT.

This clone was detected a few times. The chain joins TRBV30 to TRBJ1-5; 11 bases agree with TRBD1. This CDR3 comprises 15 residues. The germline gives CDR1 GTSNPN, CDR2 SVGIG (reference sequence). J was trimmed by 4 bases and V by 1 base; bases with no gene match: 3. The CDR3 region has the DNA TGTGCCTGGAGTGAGGACAGGGGGCTAAATCAGCCCCAGCATTTT. Translation gives CAWSEDRGLNQPQHF.

The chain employs TRBV7-2 and TRBJ2-2; 8 nucleotides match TRBD1. Germline V CDR1 and CDR2: SGHTA, FQGNSA. The J segment lost 7 bases and the V segment lost 5 bases, leaving 6 bases of the junction unmatched. CDR3 length equals 14 residues. The CDR3 DNA reads TGTGCCAGCAGCCCGGCGACAGGGGACGGGGAGCTGTTTTTT. Its protein product is CASSPATGDGELFF.

The chain couples TRBV19 to TRBJ1-6; TRBD1 matches at 8 bases. V lost 6 bases and J lost 0; bases outside the gene matches: 7. Germline CDR1 and CDR2: LNHDA and SQIVND (reference sequence). The CDR3 covers 17 residues. The CDR3 nucleotides read TGTGCCAGTAGCGACAGGGGCCGGAGCTCCTATAATTCACCCCTCCACTTT. Translating gives CASSDRGRSSYNSPLHF. Full variable domain (rest looked up from reference TRBV19 and TRBJ1-6): DGGITQSPKYLFRKEGQNVTLSCEQNLNHDAMYWYRQDPGQGLRLIYYSQIVNDFQKGDIAEGYSVSREKKESFPLTVTSAQKNPTAFYLCASSDRGRSSYNSPLHFGNGTRLTVT.

The chain employs TRBV18 and TRBJ1-2; 8 nucleotides match TRBD1. CDR1 and CDR2 from the germline V gene are KGHSH and LQKENI. This CDR3 region has 15 residues. The ends lost 5 bases at V and 0 bases at J; junction bases unmatched: 5. The CDR3 region has the DNA TGTGCCAGCTCAGCGACAGGGGCGACTAACTATGGCTACACCTTC. Translated: CASSATGATNYGYTF.

The V gene is TRBV7-2, the J gene TRBJ2-1, with 7 positions matching TRBD2. The J segment lost 0 bases and the V segment lost 5 bases, leaving 13 bases of the junction unmatched. CDR1 is SGHTA and CDR2 is FQGNSA in the germline V gene. The CDR3 loop spans 18 amino acids. Here the CDR3 reads CASSPKAGRAHSYNEQFF. Here the CDR3 DNA reads TGTGCCAGCAGCCCTAAGGCAGGGAGGGCCCACTCCTACAATGAGCAGTTCTTC.

V usage is TRBV7-2 and J usage is TRBJ2-2, with 7 bases that match TRBD2. The germline gives CDR1 SGHTA, CDR2 FQGNSA. The CDR3 loop spans 17 amino acids. V lost 2 bases and J lost 2; bases outside the gene matches: 8. CDR3 sequence reads: CASSLFPSGDNTGELFF. The CDR3 nucleotides are TGTGCCAGCAGCTTATTCCCTAGCGGAGACAACACCGGGGAGCTGTTTTTT.